This T cell receptor beta chain emerged from a study of T cells after yellow fever vaccination (dated by TCRdb to 2018 to 2020). Regarding the study in general: The SMART-Seq v4 Ultra Low Input RNA kit was used to prepare libraries from fractions with low cell numbers. Two healthy male donors, one aged 18 to 29 and one aged 30 to 40 years, were included in the cohort. Blood samples were taken at several timepoints before and after primary and secondary immunization, and bulk PBMC replicates and cell subsets were isolated. Bulk TCR alpha and beta repertoires were sequenced longitudinally to track T-cell clones before and after primary and booster YFV17D yellow fever vaccination. Results the study describes overall, beyond this receptor: Most clones expanded after primary vaccination were re-detected after the booster (about 96% of CD4 and approximately 89% of CD8), suggesting broad memory maintenance. Compared with the primary T-cell response, the secondary T-cell response was faster but weaker, reaching its peak on day 5 rather than on day 15. Because only two donors were included in the study, the extent to which the findings can be generalized is limited. FACS-sorted repertoires could contain abundant contaminating clonotypes from the bulk population, so computational filtering was required. A small fraction of clonotypes appeared in both the CD4 and CD8 compartments, likely as a result of convergent recombination.

This clonotype occurred a few times. This receptor's antigen is unknown. The record has no base qualities; no much larger clone is one base away. TCR cDNA was synthesized by 5'RACE template switching, through which a universal primer site and unique molecular identifiers were introduced. cDNA synthesis was primed from both the TCR alpha and TCR beta constant segments. Two PCR steps were used to amplify libraries, with sample barcodes and sequencing adapters being added in the second step. Libraries were sequenced on Illumina HiSeq 2500 (2x100 bp) or NovaSeq (2x150 bp). From the authors' description of their analysis: MIGEC was used to demultiplex reads and collapse the reads into UMI consensus sequences, and MiXCR was used for V(D)J alignment. Vaccine-responding clonotypes were identified with edgeR using replicate PBMC samples, with FDR below 0.01 and a log2 fold change above 5 up to day 15 being required. CD4 or CD8 identity was assigned to each bulk clonotype according to whether the clonotype was present at higher abundance in the sequenced CD4 repertoire or the sequenced CD8 repertoire. TCRdb passed the public sequencing reads through fastp at Q25 and MiXCR, retaining productive beta sequences. When rows share a CDR3 protein, they turn into one entry using the most common DNA and genes. It is TCRdb's table, rather than the study itself, that gives the V and J calls and clone size. The sample table contains 450,000 to 600,000 distinct CDR3 sequences; only one count was recorded for roughly 12% of them. Of the sample, about an eighth is held by the ten largest clones.

Taken with the paper, the label for treatment or condition translates to: live attenuated yellow fever vaccine strain. At each blood-draw timepoint, two biological replicates of bulk PBMCs were obtained. A standard Ficoll-Paque protocol was used to isolate PBMCs from peripheral blood. TriZol was used to extract RNA from bulk PBMCs, CD4 and CD8 fractions, and dextramer-positive and dextramer-negative fractions. The germline V gene (reference sequence) gives CDR1 as DFQATT and CDR2 as SNEGSKA. The CDR3 sequence holds 13 residues, the cysteine and phenylalanine included. This entry keeps only the CDR3 DNA: 39 bases, framed from base 1. V is cut by 0 bases and J by 4 bases, and the space between the germline ends is 7 bases.

This receptor was taken from a man aged 25-45 years who received the YFV17D yellow fever vaccine. Sample: PBMCs, taken on the day of the yellow fever booster vaccination. The chain employs TRBV20-1 and TRBJ1-5; no confident D gene assignment can be made. The CDR3 amino acid sequence is: CSARDAINQPQHF. The DNA reads as follows: TGCAGTGCTAGAGATGCCATTAATCAGCCCCAGCATTTT.